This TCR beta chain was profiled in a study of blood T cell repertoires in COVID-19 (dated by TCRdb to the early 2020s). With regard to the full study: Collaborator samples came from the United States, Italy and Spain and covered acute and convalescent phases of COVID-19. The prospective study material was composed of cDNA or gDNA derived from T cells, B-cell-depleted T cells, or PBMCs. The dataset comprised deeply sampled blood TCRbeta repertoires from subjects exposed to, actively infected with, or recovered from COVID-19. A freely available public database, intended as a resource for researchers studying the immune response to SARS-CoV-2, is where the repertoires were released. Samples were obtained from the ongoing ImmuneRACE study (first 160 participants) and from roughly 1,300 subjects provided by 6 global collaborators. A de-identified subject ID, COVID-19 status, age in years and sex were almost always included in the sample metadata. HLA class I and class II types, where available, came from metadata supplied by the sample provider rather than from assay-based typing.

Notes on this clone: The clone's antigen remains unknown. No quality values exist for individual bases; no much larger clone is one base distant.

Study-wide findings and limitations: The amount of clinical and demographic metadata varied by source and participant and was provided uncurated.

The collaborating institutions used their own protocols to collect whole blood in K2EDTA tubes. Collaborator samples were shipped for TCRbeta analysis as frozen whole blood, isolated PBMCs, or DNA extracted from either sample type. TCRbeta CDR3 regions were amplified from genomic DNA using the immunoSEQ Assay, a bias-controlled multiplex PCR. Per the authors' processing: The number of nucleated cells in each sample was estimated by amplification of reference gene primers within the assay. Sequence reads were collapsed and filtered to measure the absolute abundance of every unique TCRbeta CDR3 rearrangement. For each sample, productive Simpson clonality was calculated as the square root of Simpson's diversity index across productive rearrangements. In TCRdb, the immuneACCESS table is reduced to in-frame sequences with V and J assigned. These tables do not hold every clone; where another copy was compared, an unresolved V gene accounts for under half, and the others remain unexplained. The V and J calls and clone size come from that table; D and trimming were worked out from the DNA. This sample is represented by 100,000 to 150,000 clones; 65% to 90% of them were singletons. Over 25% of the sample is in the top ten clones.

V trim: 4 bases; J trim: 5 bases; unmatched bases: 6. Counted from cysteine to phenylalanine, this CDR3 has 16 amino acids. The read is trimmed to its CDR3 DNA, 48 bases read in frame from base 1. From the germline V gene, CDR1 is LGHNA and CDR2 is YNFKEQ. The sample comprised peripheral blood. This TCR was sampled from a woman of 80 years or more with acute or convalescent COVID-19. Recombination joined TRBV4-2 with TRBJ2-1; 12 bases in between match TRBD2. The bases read TGTGCCAGCAGCCCCCTAGCGGGGGGGACACACAATGAGCAGTTCTTC. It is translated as CASSPLAGGTHNEQFF.